A selection of T cell receptor beta chains follows, all from one sample in a study of blood T cell repertoires in COVID-19. Data came from immunoSEQ multiplex PCR; TCRdb stores just in-frame clones and leaves some out. The sample has 360,000 or so clones, 90% seen once. The sample taken for sequencing was peripheral blood. These receptors came from a man in his late teens or twenties with active or convalescent COVID-19. CDR3s include the opening cysteine and the closing phenylalanine or tryptophan. The D gene is left open where the match is weak. Where a row states a size, it is once, few, many or the class of an expanded clone; other rows omit it.

D gene	V gene	J gene	clone size	CDR3 protein	CDR3 DNA
TRBD1	TRBV6-2/TRBV6-3	TRBJ2-7	once	CASSYSTGLGSYEQYF	TGTGCCAGCAGTTACTCGACAGGGCTTGGCTCCTACGAGCAGTACTTC
TRBD1	TRBV7-2	TRBJ1-2	NA	CASSLGAGGANYGYTF	TGTGCCAGCAGCTTAGGAGCAGGGGGCGCGAACTATGGCTACACCTTC
TRBD1	TRBV28	TRBJ1-3	NA	CASSAQGTGLRNTIYF	TGTGCCAGCAGTGCCCAGGGGACAGGGCTCCGAAACACCATATATTTT
NA	TRBV5-6	TRBJ2-5	NA	CASSFEAQETQYF	TGTGCCAGCAGCTTTGAGGCCCAAGAGACCCAGTACTTC
TRBD1	TRBV7-2	TRBJ1-5	NA	CASSNDRGNQPQHF	TGTGCCAGCAGCAACGACAGGGGCAATCAGCCCCAGCATTTT
TRBD2	TRBV30	TRBJ2-1	NA	CAWSRGLAGSSYNEQFF	TGTGCCTGGAGCCGCGGACTAGCGGGGAGCTCCTACAATGAGCAGTTCTTC
NA	TRBV10-3	TRBJ1-2	NA	CAISESYTAANYGYTF	TGTGCCATCAGTGAGTCGTATACCGCAGCTAACTATGGCTACACCTTC
NA	TRBV6-4	TRBJ1-6	once	CASRGEGSNSPLHF	TGTGCCAGCAGGGGGGAGGGTTCCAATTCACCCCTCCACTTT
NA	TRBV19	TRBJ1-2	NA	CASSINGQPYGYTF	TGTGCCAGTAGTATAAATGGGCAGCCATATGGCTACACCTTC
NA	TRBV2	TRBJ2-1	NA	CASKSTSNEQFF	TGTGCCAGCAAATCAACCAGTAATGAGCAGTTCTTC
NA	TRBV12-3/TRBV12-4	TRBJ2-1	NA	CASSLVGRNEQFF	TGTGCCAGCAGTTTAGTCGGTCGGAATGAGCAGTTCTTC
NA	TRBV11-2	TRBJ2-1	once	CASRPGPAPYNEQFF	TGTGCCAGCAGGCCAGGGCCTGCCCCCTACAATGAGCAGTTCTTC
NA	TRBV5-5	TRBJ2-5	NA	CASSLEGIWQETQYF	TGTGCCAGCAGCTTGGAGGGGATATGGCAAGAGACCCAGTACTTC
NA	TRBV28	TRBJ2-5	NA	CASSFRGTLQETQYF	TGTGCCAGCAGTTTCAGGGGCACTCTCCAAGAGACCCAGTACTTC
TRBD2	TRBV7-3	TRBJ2-1	NA	CASSPSGGWSYNEQFF	TGTGCCAGCAGCCCTTCCGGGGGGTGGTCCTACAATGAGCAGTTCTTC
NA	TRBV9	TRBJ2-7	NA	CASSPTGTEQYF	TGTGCCAGCAGCCCTACAGGTACCGAGCAGTACTTC
NA	TRBV21-1	TRBJ2-2	NA	CASSTLDRVGTGELFF	TGTGCCAGCAGCACCCTGGACAGGGTGGGCACCGGGGAGCTGTTTTTT